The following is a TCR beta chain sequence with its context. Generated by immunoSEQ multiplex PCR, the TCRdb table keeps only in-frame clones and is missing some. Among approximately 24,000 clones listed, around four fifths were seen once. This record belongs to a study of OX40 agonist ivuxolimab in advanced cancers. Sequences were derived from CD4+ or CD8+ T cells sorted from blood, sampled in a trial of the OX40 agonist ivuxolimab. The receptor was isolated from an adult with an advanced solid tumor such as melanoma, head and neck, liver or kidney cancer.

The CDR3 DNA follows: TGTGCCAGCAGCTTAGGCGGTCAGGGCGATTCACCCCTCCACTTT. It codes for CASSLGGQGDSPLHF. V is TRBV7-8 and J is TRBJ1-6, with D perhaps matching TRBD1 (5 bases). This CDR3 spans 15 amino acids. Germline CDR1 is SGHVS and CDR2 is FQNEAQ. V lost 1 base and J 8 bases, leaving 12 bases between the germline ends.